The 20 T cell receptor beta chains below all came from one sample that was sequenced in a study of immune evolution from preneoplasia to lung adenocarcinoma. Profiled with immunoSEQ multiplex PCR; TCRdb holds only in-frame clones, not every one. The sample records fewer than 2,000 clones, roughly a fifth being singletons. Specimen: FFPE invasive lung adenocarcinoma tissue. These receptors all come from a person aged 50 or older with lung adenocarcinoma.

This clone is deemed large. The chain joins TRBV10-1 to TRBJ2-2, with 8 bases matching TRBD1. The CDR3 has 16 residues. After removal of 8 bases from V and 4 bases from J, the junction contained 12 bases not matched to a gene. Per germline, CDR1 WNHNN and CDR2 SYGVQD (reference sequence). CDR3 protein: CASGEGQDLGTGELFF. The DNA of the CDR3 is TGCGCCAGCGGCGAGGGACAGGACTTAGGCACCGGGGAGCTGTTTTTT.

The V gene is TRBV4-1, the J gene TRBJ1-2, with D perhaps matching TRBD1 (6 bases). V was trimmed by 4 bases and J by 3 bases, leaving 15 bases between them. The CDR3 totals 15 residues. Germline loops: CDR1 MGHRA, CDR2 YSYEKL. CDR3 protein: CASSPRVGGDYGYTF. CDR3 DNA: TGCGCCAGCAGCCCTCGCGTAGGGGGGGACTATGGCTACACCTTC.

CDR3 protein: CASSVAPGGQYEQYF. DNA of the CDR3: TGTGCCAGCAGCGTAGCCCCGGGAGGGCAATACGAGCAGTACTTC. The rearrangement joins TRBV9 to TRBJ2-7, with 8 bases that match TRBD2. V was pared by 0 bases and J by 4 bases, with 6 bases of the junction left unmatched. The germline CDR1 and CDR2 sequences are SGDLS and YYNGEE. CDR3 size: 15 residues. Together with reference TRBV9 and TRBJ2-7, the CDR3 gives the full variable domain: DSGVTQTPKHLITATGQRVTLRCSPRSGDLSVYWYQQSLDQGLQFLIQYYNGEERAKGNILERFSAQQFPDLHSELNLSSLELGDSALYFCASSVAPGGQYEQYFGPGTRLTVT.

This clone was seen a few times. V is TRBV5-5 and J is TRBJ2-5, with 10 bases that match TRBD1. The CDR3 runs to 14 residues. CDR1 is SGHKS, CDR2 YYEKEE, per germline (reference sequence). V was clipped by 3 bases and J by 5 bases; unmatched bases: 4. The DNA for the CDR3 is TGTGCCAGCAGCTCGGGACAGGGGCCTGAGACCCAGTACTTC. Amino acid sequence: CASSSGQGPETQYF. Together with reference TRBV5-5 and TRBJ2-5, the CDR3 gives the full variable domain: DAGVTQSPTHLIKTRGQQVTLRCSPISGHKSVSWYQQVLGQGPQFIFQYYEKEERGRGNFPDRFSARQFPNYSSELNVNALLLGDSALYLCASSSGQGPETQYFGPGTRLLVL.

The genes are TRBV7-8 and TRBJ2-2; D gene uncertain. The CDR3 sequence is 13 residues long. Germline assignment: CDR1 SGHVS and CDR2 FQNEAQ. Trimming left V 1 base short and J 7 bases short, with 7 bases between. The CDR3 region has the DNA TGTGCCAGCAGCTTAGTATTGCACGGGGAGCTGTTTTTT. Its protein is CASSLVLHGELFF.

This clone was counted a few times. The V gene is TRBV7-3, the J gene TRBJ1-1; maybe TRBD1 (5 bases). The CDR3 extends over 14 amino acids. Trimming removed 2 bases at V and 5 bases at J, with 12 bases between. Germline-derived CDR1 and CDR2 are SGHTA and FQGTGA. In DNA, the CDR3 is TGTGCCAGCAGCTTATCAGGGAGTAGAACTGAAGCTTTCTTT. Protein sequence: CASSLSGSRTEAFF.

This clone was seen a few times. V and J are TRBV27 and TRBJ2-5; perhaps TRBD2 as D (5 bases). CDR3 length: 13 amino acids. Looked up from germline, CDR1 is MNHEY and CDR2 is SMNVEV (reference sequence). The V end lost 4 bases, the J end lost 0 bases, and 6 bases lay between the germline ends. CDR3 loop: CASSWRYQETQYF. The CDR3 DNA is TGTGCCAGCAGTTGGAGGTACCAAGAGACCCAGTACTTC.

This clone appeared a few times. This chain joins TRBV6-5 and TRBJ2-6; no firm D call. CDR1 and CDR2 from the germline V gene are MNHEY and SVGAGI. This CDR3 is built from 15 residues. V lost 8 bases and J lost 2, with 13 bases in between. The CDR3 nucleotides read TGTGCCAGCCGACCAGCTACACCTGGGGCCAACGTCCTGACTTTC. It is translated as CASRPATPGANVLTF.

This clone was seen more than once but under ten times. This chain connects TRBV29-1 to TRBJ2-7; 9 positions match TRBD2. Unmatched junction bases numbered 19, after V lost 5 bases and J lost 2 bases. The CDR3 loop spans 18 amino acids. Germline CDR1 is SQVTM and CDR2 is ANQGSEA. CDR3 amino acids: CSVSRGKFSGRSPYEQYF. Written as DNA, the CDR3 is TGCAGCGTTAGTAGGGGGAAATTCAGCGGGAGGAGTCCCTACGAGCAGTACTTC.

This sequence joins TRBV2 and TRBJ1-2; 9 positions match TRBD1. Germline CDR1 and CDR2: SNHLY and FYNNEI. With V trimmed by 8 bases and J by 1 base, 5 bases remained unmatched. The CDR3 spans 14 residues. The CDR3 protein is CASCLDRGNYGYTF. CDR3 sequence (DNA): TGTGCCAGCTGTCTGGACAGGGGTAACTATGGCTACACCTTC.

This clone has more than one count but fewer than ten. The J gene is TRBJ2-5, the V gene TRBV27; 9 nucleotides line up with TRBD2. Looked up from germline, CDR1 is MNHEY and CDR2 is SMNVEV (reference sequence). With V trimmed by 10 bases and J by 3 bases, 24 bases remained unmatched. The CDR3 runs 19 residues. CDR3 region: CATLSETGTSFEGKETQYF. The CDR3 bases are TGTGCCACCTTGTCGGAAACCGGGACTAGCTTTGAAGGGAAAGAGACCCAGTACTTC.

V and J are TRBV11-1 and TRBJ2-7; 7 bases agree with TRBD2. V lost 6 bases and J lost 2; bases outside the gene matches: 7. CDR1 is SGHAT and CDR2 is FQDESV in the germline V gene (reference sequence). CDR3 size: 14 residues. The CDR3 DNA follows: TGTGCCAGCAGGGGGGGGGTTGCCCCCTACGAGCAGTACTTC. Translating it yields CASRGGVAPYEQYF.

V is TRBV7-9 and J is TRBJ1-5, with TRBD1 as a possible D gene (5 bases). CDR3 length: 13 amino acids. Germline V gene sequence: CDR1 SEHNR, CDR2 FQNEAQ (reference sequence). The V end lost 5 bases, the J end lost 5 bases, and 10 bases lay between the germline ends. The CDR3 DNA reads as TGTGCCAGCAGCCTTCTGGGGGATCAGCCCCAGCATTTT. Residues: CASSLLGDQPQHF.

CDR3 sequence (DNA): TGTGCCAGCAGCTTAGCAGGTCAGATCGAGCAGTACTTC. This sequence encodes CASSLAGQIEQYF. V usage is TRBV7-9 and J usage is TRBJ2-7; no firm D call. Deletions cut 0 bases from V and 6 bases from J, with 9 bases between. The CDR3 totals 13 residues. Per the germline V gene, CDR1 is SEHNR and CDR2 is FQNEAQ (reference sequence). Filled out from reference TRBV7-9 and TRBJ2-7, the complete variable domain reads DTGVSQNPRHKITKRGQNVTFRCDPISEHNRLYWYRQTLGQGPEFLTYFQNEAQLEKSRLLSDRFSAERPKGSFSTLEIQRTEQGDSAMYLCASSLAGQIEQYFGPGTRLTVT.

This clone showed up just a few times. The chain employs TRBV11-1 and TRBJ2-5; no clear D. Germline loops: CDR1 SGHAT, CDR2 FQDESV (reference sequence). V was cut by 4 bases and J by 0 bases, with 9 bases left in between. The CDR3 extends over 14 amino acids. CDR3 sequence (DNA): TGTGCCAGCAGCTCCGACACGTACCAAGAGACCCAGTACTTC. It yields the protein CASSSDTYQETQYF.

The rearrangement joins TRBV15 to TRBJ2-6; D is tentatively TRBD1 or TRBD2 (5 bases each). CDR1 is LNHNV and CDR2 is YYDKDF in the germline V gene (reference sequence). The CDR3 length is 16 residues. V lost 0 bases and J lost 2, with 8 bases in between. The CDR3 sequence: CATSREEGPGANVLTF. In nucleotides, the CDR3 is TGTGCCACCAGCAGAGAAGAGGGGCCTGGGGCCAACGTCCTGACTTTC.

The CDR3: CASSEIEWYEQYF. For the CDR3, the DNA is TGTGCCAGCAGCGAAATTGAGTGGTACGAGCAGTACTTC. The chain has TRBV6-1 and TRBJ2-7; D gene uncertain. Germline V gene lookup returns CDR1 MNHNS and CDR2 SASEGT. V lost 6 bases and J lost 4, with 13 bases in between. This CDR3 region has 13 residues.

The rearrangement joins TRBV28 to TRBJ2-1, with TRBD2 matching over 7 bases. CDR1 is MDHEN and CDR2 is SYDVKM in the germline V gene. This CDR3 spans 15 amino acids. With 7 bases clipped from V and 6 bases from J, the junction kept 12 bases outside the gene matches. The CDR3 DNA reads TGTGCCAGCAACCCAGTCGAAGCGGGAAGCAATGAGCAGTTCTTC. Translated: CASNPVEAGSNEQFF.

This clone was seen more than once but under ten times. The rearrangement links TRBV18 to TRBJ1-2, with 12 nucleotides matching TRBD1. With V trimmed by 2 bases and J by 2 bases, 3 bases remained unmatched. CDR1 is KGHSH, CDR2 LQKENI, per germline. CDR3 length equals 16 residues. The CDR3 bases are TGTGCCAGCTCACCATCGGGACAGGGGGCGAACTATGGCTACACCTTC. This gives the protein CASSPSGQGANYGYTF.

CDR3 in DNA: TGTGCCAGCAGTTTATTTGGGCTAGCGGGAGGGCGAGAGACCCAGTACTTC. It yields the protein CASSLFGLAGGRETQYF. The chain is built from TRBV28 and TRBJ2-5; 12 nucleotides match TRBD2. There are 17 residues in the CDR3. Trimming cost V 1 base and J 4 bases; bases outside gene matches: 7. Germline CDR1 reads MDHEN; CDR2 reads SYDVKM.